A selection of T cell receptor beta chains follows, all from one sample in a study of cytomegalovirus exposure and HLA in healthy donors. Using immunoSEQ multiplex PCR, the repertoire was profiled, and TCRdb retains in-frame clones only, with some absent. The sample includes around 210,000 clones, approximately 85% of them seen just once. Sequenced: PBMCs. The origin of the receptors is a girl between 2 and 10 years old in good health and CMV-seronegative. Each CDR3 is given with its conserved first and last residue. A D gene is named only where the DNA matches it firmly. A row's size may be missing; if present it is once, few, many or a size class.

CDR3,DNA,D,V,size,J
CASSLADEGVWGPLNQPQHF,TGTGCCAGCAGCTTAGCGGACGAGGGGGTGTGGGGACCTCTAAATCAGCCCCAGCATTTT,-,TRBV7-2,-,TRBJ1-5
CASSYSMRAGNTIYF,TGTGCCAGCAGTTACTCTATGAGGGCCGGAAACACCATATATTTT,-,TRBV6-5,-,TRBJ1-3
CASSFSGDYNEQFF,TGTGCCAGCAGTTTCAGCGGGGACTACAATGAGCAGTTCTTC,TRBD2,TRBV6-5,-,TRBJ2-1
CASSSERIDTEAFF,TGTGCCAGCAGCTCTGAGAGAATTGACACTGAAGCTTTCTTT,-,TRBV7-9,-,TRBJ1-1
CASSELGLVTYEQYF,TGCGCCAGCAGTGAATTAGGACTAGTAACCTACGAGCAGTACTTC,TRBD2,TRBV10-1,-,TRBJ2-7
CASVTEVRDRDSGNTIYF,TGTGCCAGCGTAACAGAGGTCCGTGACAGGGACTCTGGAAACACCATATATTTT,TRBD1,TRBV7-9,-,TRBJ1-3
CSVEWTGGADTQYF,TGCAGCGTTGAGTGGACGGGAGGCGCAGATACGCAGTATTTT,TRBD2,TRBV29-1,-,TRBJ2-3
CASSYRTGEHYGYTF,TGTGCCAGCAGTTATCGAACAGGCGAACATTATGGCTACACCTTC,-,TRBV6-5,-,TRBJ1-2
CASSYSGQGQEKLFF,TGTGCCAGCAGCTACTCCGGACAGGGTCAAGAAAAACTGTTTTTT,TRBD1,TRBV6-5,few,TRBJ1-4
CASSFFKTESSYNEQFF,TGTGCCAGCAGCTTCTTTAAAACGGAGAGCTCCTACAATGAGCAGTTCTTC,-,TRBV11-1,-,TRBJ2-1
CASSFGGEGPKFF,TGTGCCAGCAGCTTTGGAGGTGAAGGACCTAAGTTTTTT,-,TRBV7-8,-,TRBJ1-4
CASSMAGFYGYTF,TGTGCCAGTAGTATGGCAGGGTTCTATGGCTACACCTTC,-,TRBV19,-,TRBJ1-2
CAWSEVRQRFF,TGTGCCTGGAGTGAGGTACGGCAGCGGTTCTTC,-,TRBV30,once,TRBJ2-1
CASSPQVDGTEAFF,TGTGCCAGCAGTCCCCAGGTCGACGGCACTGAAGCTTTCTTT,-,TRBV6-1,-,TRBJ1-1
CASREQGNSPGAFF,TGTGCCAGCAGAGAACAGGGGAACTCTCCGGGGGCTTTCTTT,TRBD1,TRBV25-1,-,TRBJ1-1
CASSFTGAYEQYF,TGTGCCAGCAGTTTTACAGGGGCCTACGAGCAGTACTTC,TRBD1,TRBV28,-,TRBJ2-7
CASRLTGNEQYF,TGTGCCAGCCGTTTAACAGGGAACGAGCAGTACTTC,-,TRBV6-1,-,TRBJ2-7
CAWEGLDTGNTIYF,TGTGCCTGGGAAGGTTTGGACACTGGAAACACCATATATTTT,-,TRBV30,once,TRBJ1-3
CATSRAQTGRGTEAFF,TGTGCCACCAGCAGAGCCCAGACAGGAAGGGGCACTGAAGCTTTCTTT,-,TRBV15,-,TRBJ1-1
CASSEGLAGITDTQYF,TGTGCCAGTAGTGAGGGACTAGCGGGGATAACAGATACGCAGTATTTT,TRBD2,TRBV19,-,TRBJ2-3
CASGLAGTDTQYF,TGTGCCAGCGGACTAGCGGGGACAGATACGCAGTATTTT,TRBD2,TRBV25-1,-,TRBJ2-3
CAIREGTGEAYNSPLHF,TGTGCCATCAGAGAAGGGACAGGGGAGGCCTATAATTCACCCCTCCACTTT,TRBD1,TRBV10-3,-,TRBJ1-6
CSADITGELFF,TGCAGCGCCGACATCACCGGGGAGCTGTTTTTT,-,TRBV29-1,-,TRBJ2-2
CASSIGDRGKSPLHF,TGTGCCAGTAGTATAGGGGACAGGGGCAAATCACCCCTCCACTTT,TRBD1,TRBV19,-,TRBJ1-6
CASSLVRGSENNEQFF,TGTGCCAGCAGCTTGGTTCGGGGGAGCGAAAACAATGAGCAGTTCTTC,-,TRBV5-4,-,TRBJ2-1
CASSLTGLQETQYF,TGCGCCAGCAGTCTGACAGGTCTCCAAGAGACCCAGTACTTC,-,TRBV5-1,-,TRBJ2-5
CASSSTGGGEKLFF,TGTGCCAGCAGCTCGACAGGGGGCGGGGAAAAACTGTTTTTT,TRBD1,TRBV5-4,-,TRBJ1-4
CASSSKLDYGYTF,TGTGCCAGCAGTTCAAAGCTTGACTATGGCTACACCTTC,-,TRBV28,-,TRBJ1-2
CASSPRGQGSTEAFF,TGTGCCAGCAGTCCCCGGGGACAGGGGAGCACTGAAGCTTTCTTT,TRBD1,TRBV2,-,TRBJ1-1
CASSEDGRVGYQPQHF,TGTGCCAGCAGTGAAGACGGGAGGGTCGGATATCAGCCCCAGCATTTT,-,TRBV6-1,few,TRBJ1-5
CASTMRGNTGELFF,TGTGCCAGTACCATGAGAGGGAACACCGGGGAGCTGTTTTTT,-,TRBV19,-,TRBJ2-2
CASSLEPGLGGNEQFF,TGCGCCAGCAGCTTGGAACCGGGACTAGGTGGCAATGAGCAGTTCTTC,TRBD2,TRBV5-1,-,TRBJ2-1
CASSVAQGDYGYTF,TGTGCCAGCAGCGTAGCACAGGGGGACTATGGCTACACCTTC,TRBD1,TRBV9,-,TRBJ1-2
CATSRVRGAYEQYF,TGTGCCACCAGCAGAGTGCGGGGCGCCTACGAGCAGTACTTC,-,TRBV15,-,TRBJ2-7
CASSSQGKGTEAFF,TGTGCCAGCAGCTCCCAGGGTAAAGGCACTGAAGCTTTCTTT,-,TRBV7-9,-,TRBJ1-1
CASSGGGGSKNIQYF,TGTGCCAGCAGTGGTGGGGGGGGGTCCAAAAACATTCAGTACTTC,TRBD2,TRBV6-1,-,TRBJ2-4
CASSDRQVGGYTF,TGTGCCAGCAGTGATAGACAGGTCGGCGGCTACACCTTC,-,TRBV6-1,-,TRBJ1-2
CASSDRGSSAFF,TGTGCCAGCAGTGACAGGGGATCATCAGCTTTCTTT,-,TRBV2,-,TRBJ1-1
CASRLAGVYEQYF,TGTGCAAGTCGCTTAGCAGGGGTCTACGAGCAGTACTTC,-,TRBV12-2,-,TRBJ2-7
CASSQREDQETQYF,TGCGCCAGCAGCCAGAGGGAGGACCAAGAGACCCAGTACTTC,-,TRBV4-1,-,TRBJ2-5
CASSPGLYEMGYTF,TGTGCCAGCAGCCCGGGACTCTACGAGATGGGCTACACCTTC,-,TRBV11-2,-,TRBJ1-2
CASSYWRGNSPLHF,TGTGCCAGCAGTTATTGGAGGGGAAATTCACCCCTCCACTTT,-,TRBV25-1,-,TRBJ1-6